These 10 T cell receptor beta chains came from one sample sequenced in a study of OX40 agonist ivuxolimab in advanced cancers. Data came from immunoSEQ multiplex PCR; TCRdb stores just in-frame clones and leaves some out. This table holds about 91,000 clones, roughly 89% found once. The sequencing here drew on CD4+ or CD8+ T cells sorted from blood, taken in a trial of the OX40 agonist ivuxolimab. These receptors all stem from an adult with an advanced solid tumor such as melanoma, head and neck, liver or kidney cancer.

J is TRBJ2-3 and V is TRBV19, with unresolved D. In germline, CDR1 is LNHDA, CDR2 SQIVND (reference sequence). Trimming removed 7 bases at V and 1 base at J, with 12 bases between. This CDR3 contains 14 residues. The CDR3 nucleotides are TGTGCCAGTACCCCATCAGAGGGCACAGATACGCAGTATTTT. It yields the protein CASTPSEGTDTQYF.

The V gene is TRBV19, the J gene TRBJ2-3; TRBD1 matches 8 bases. The CDR3 totals 17 residues. CDR1 is LNHDA, CDR2 SQIVND, per germline (reference sequence). Trimming cost V 2 bases and J 2 bases; bases outside gene matches: 9. In DNA form, the CDR3 reads TGTGCCAGTAGTATAACGGGAACAGGGGGGTTCACAGATACGCAGTATTTT. Translation gives CASSITGTGGFTDTQYF. Together with reference TRBV19 and TRBJ2-3, the CDR3 gives the full variable domain: DGGITQSPKYLFRKEGQNVTLSCEQNLNHDAMYWYRQDPGQGLRLIYYSQIVNDFQKGDIAEGYSVSREKKESFPLTVTSAQKNPTAFYLCASSITGTGGFTDTQYFGPGTRLTVL.

J is TRBJ2-1 and V is TRBV7-9, with 11 positions matching TRBD2. With 5 bases clipped from V and 1 base from J, the junction kept 13 bases outside the gene matches. The CDR3 sequence is 19 residues long. Germline V gene lookup returns CDR1 SEHNR and CDR2 FQNEAQ (reference sequence). In nucleotides, the CDR3 is TGTGCCAGCAGCCCGGCGGTAGCGGGGGGGAGGCAATCCTACAATGAGCAGTTCTTC. Its protein is CASSPAVAGGRQSYNEQFF.

The rearrangement links TRBV7-9 to TRBJ1-4, with unresolved D. CDR3 length equals 16 residues. Trimming cost V 1 base and J 1 base, with 10 bases left between them. Germline loops: CDR1 SEHNR, CDR2 FQNEAQ (reference sequence). The CDR3 coding sequence is TGTGCCAGCAGCTTAGGCCAGTCCGGAACTAATGAAAAACTGTTTTTT. Amino acid sequence: CASSLGQSGTNEKLFF.

CDR3 protein: CASSPQGSQETQYF. The CDR3 DNA reads as TGTGCCAGCAGCCCTCAGGGATCCCAAGAGACCCAGTACTTC. The chain uses TRBV9 and TRBJ2-5; D perhaps matches TRBD1 (5 bases). The germline V gene has CDR1 SGDLS and CDR2 YYNGEE. The CDR3 loop spans 14 amino acids. The V and J ends lost 4 bases and 1 base respectively, with 11 bases between them.

The V and J genes are TRBV5-4 and TRBJ1-2; 7 bases align to TRBD1. V shed 0 bases and J 3 bases; nucleotides not matched to a gene: 14. This CDR3 comprises 18 residues. Germline CDR1 reads SGHNT; CDR2 reads YYREEE (reference sequence). CDR3 loop: CASSLGVSSYGTDYGYTF. The CDR3 DNA reads TGTGCCAGCAGCTTGGGTGTCTCATCATACGGGACAGACTATGGCTACACCTTC. The full variable domain, completed using reference TRBV5-4 and TRBJ1-2, is ETGVTQSPTHLIKTRGQQVTLRCSSQSGHNTVSWYQQALGQGPQFIFQYYREEENGRGNFPPRFSGLQFPNYSSELNVNALELDDSALYLCASSLGVSSYGTDYGYTFGSGTRLTVV.

Comment on this clone: One end of the junction does not line up with germline, which may come from a read error. The J gene is TRBJ1-2, the V gene TRBV6-5, with no clear D. The CDR3 spans 11 residues. Germline V gene data show CDR1 as MNHEY and CDR2 as SVGAGI. DNA of the CDR3: TGTGCCGGCAGAAATACACGTAGCTACACCTTC. Protein product: CAGRNTRSYTF.

The chain joins TRBV6-5 to TRBJ1-2, with unresolved D. Deletions cut 5 bases from V and 9 bases from J, with 16 bases between. The CDR3 sequence is 13 residues long. CDR1 and CDR2 from the germline V gene are MNHEY and SVGAGI. The CDR3 DNA reads TGTGCCAGCAGTATTTGGCCATCGGAAAGCTACACCTTC. This codes for CASSIWPSESYTF.

This chain's CDR3 is CASSPLGGEETQYF. CDR3 DNA sequence: TGTGCCAGCAGCCCCCTAGGGGGGGAAGAGACCCAGTACTTC. This rearrangement joins TRBV2 to TRBJ2-5; tentative D call: TRBD2 (7 bases). This CDR3 contains 14 residues. Germline CDR1 is SNHLY and CDR2 is FYNNEI. Trimming cost V 6 bases and J 3 bases, with 14 bases left between them.

The chain uses TRBV9 and TRBJ1-1, with 7 nucleotides matching TRBD1. Germline V CDR1 and CDR2: SGDLS, YYNGEE. The CDR3 is 16 residues long. V lost 0 bases, J lost 0 bases, and 5 bases stayed unmatched. CDR3 protein: CASSVGPGTVNTEAFF. The CDR3 bases are TGTGCCAGCAGCGTAGGTCCCGGGACAGTGAACACTGAAGCTTTCTTT.